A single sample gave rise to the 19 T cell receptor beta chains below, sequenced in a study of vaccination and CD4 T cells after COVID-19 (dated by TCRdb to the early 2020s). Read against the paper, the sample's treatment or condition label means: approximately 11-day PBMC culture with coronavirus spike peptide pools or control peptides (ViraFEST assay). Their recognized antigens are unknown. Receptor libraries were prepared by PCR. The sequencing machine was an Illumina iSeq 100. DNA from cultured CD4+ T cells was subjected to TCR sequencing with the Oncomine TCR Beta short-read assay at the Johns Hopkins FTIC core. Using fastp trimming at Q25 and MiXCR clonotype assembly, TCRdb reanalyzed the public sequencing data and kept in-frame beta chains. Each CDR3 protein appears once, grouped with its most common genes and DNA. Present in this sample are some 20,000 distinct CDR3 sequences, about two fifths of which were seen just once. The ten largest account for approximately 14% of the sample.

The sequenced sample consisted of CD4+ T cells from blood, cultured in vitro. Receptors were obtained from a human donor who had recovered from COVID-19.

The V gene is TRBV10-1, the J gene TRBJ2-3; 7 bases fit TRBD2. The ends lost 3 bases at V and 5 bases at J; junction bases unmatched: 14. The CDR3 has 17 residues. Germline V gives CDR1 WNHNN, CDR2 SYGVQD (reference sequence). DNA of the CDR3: TGCGCCAGCAGTGACCATCCTTGGGGAGGGCGTGAAGATACGCAGTATTTT. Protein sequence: CASSDHPWGGREDTQYF.

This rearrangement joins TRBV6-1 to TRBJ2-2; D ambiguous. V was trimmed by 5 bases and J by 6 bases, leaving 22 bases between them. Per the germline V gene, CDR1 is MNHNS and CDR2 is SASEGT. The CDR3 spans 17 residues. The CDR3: CASSRPWGLVGPGELFF. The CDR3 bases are TGTGCCAGCAGTCGACCGTGGGGTCTTGTAGGTCCCGGGGAGCTGTTTTTT.

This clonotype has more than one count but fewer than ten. The CDR3 loop is CASSLSGAGAKNIQYF. The CDR3 bases are TGTGCCAGCAGCTTATCTGGGGCAGGTGCCAAAAACATTCAGTACTTC. The chain employs TRBV7-9 and TRBJ2-4; a possible D gene is TRBD1 (5 bases). Trimming removed 2 bases at V and 1 base at J, with 12 bases between. This CDR3 comprises 16 residues. Germline lookup yields CDR1 SEHNR and CDR2 FQNEAQ (reference sequence).

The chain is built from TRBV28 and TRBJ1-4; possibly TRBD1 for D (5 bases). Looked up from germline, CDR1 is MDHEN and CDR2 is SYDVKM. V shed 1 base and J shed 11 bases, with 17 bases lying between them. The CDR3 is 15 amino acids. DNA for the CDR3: TGTGCCAGCAGTTTATTCAGGGACTTTGGAGGTAAACTGTTTTTT. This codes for CASSLFRDFGGKLFF.

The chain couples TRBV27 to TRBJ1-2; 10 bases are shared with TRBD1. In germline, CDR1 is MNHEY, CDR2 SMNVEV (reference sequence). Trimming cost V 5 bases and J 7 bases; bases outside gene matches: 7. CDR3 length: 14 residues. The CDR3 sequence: CASSMRQGAIGYTF. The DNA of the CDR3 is TGTGCCAGCAGTATGCGACAGGGGGCGATTGGCTACACCTTC.

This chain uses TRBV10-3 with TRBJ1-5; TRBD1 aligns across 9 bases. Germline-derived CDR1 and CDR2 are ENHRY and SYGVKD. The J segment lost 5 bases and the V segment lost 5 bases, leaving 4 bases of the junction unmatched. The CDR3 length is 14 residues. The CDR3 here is CAISTGGADQPQHF. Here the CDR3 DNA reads TGTGCCATCAGTACAGGGGGCGCAGATCAGCCCCAGCATTTT.

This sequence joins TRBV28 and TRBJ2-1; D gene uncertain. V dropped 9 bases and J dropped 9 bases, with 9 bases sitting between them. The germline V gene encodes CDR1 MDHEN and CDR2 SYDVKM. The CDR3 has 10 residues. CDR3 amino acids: CASSYREQFF. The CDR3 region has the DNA TGTGCCAGTAGCTACCGTGAGCAGTTCTTC.

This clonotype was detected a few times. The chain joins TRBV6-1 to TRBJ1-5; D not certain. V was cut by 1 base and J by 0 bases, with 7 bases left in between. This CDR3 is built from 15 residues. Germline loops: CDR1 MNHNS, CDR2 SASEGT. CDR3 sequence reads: CASSEVSNSNQPQHF. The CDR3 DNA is TGTGCCAGCAGTGAAGTCAGCAATAGCAATCAGCCCCAGCATTTT.

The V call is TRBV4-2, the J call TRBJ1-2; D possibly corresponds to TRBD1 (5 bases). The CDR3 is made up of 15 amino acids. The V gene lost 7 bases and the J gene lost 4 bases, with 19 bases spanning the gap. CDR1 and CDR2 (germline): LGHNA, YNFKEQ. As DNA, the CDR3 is TGTGCCAGCACGATACTGGGTGGGGCGGTCTATGGCTACACCTTC. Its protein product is CASTILGGAVYGYTF.

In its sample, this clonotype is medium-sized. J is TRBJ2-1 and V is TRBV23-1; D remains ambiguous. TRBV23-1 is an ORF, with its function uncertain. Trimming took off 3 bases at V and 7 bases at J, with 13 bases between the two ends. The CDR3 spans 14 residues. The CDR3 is CASSHRGRGNEQFF. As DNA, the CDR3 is TGCGCCAGCAGTCACCGTGGGCGTGGGAATGAGCAGTTCTTC.

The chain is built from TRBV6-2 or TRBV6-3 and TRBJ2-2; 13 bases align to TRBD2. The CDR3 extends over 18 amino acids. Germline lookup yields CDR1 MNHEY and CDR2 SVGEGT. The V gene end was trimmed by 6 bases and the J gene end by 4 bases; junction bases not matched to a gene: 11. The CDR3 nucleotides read TGTGCCAGCAGGGGACTAGCGGGGCCCCTGAGAGGCACCGGGGAGCTGTTTTTT. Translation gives CASRGLAGPLRGTGELFF.

CDR3 DNA: TGCGCCAGCAGCTTTGACCCGAACACTGAAGCTTTCTTT. It translates to CASSFDPNTEAFF. The chain joins TRBV5-1 to TRBJ1-1, with D hard to call. There are 13 residues in the CDR3. V shed 2 bases and J shed 1 base, with 6 bases lying between them. Looked up from germline, CDR1 is SGHRS and CDR2 is YFSETQ.

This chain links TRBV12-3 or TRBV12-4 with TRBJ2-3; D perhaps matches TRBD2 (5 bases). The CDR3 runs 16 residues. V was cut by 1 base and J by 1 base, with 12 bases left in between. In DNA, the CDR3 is TGTGCCAGCAGTTTAGGAGGGCCACGAGGCACAGATACGCAGTATTTT. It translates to CASSLGGPRGTDTQYF.

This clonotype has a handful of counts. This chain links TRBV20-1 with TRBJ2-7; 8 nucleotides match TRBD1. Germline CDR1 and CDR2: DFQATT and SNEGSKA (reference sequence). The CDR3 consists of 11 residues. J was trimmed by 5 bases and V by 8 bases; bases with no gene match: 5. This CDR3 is CSQRQGNEQYF. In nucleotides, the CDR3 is TGCAGTCAGAGACAGGGGAACGAGCAGTACTTC.

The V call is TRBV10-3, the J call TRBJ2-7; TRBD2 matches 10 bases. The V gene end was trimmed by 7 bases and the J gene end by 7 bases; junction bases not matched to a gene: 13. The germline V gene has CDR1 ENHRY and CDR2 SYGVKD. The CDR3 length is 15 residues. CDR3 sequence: CAIKEQAGGFREQYF. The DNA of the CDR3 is TGTGCCATCAAAGAGCAAGCGGGGGGGTTTAGGGAGCAGTACTTC.

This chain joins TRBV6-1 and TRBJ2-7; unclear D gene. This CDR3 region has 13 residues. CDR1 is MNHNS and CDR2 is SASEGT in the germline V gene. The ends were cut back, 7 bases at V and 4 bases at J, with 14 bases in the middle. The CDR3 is CASTPGPQYEQYF. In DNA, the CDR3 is TGTGCCAGCACCCCCGGGCCCCAGTACGAGCAGTACTTC.

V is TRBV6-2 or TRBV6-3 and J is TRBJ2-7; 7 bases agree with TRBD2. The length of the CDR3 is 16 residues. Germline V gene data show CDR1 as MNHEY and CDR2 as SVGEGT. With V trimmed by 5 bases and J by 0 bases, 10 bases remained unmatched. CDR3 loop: CASSGAGLPSSYEQYF. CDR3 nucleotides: TGTGCCAGCAGTGGGGCGGGACTACCCAGCTCCTACGAGCAGTACTTC.

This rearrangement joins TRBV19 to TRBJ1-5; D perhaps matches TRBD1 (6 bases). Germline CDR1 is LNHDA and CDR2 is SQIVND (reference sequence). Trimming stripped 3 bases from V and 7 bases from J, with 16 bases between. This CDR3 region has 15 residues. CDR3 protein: CASSIFGTGRQPQHF. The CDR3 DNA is TGTGCCAGTAGTATCTTTGGAACAGGGAGGCAGCCCCAGCATTTT.

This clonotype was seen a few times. CDR3 amino acids: CASSYSDRLNYGYTF. Here the CDR3 DNA reads TGTGCCAGCAGTTACTCAGACAGGCTGAACTATGGCTACACCTTC. The chain employs TRBV6-5 and TRBJ1-2, with a possible D match to TRBD1 (6 bases). Looked up from germline, CDR1 is MNHEY and CDR2 is SVGAGI. The CDR3 is made up of 15 amino acids. Trimming shortened V by 0 bases and J by 2 bases, and 10 bases separated the two germline ends.